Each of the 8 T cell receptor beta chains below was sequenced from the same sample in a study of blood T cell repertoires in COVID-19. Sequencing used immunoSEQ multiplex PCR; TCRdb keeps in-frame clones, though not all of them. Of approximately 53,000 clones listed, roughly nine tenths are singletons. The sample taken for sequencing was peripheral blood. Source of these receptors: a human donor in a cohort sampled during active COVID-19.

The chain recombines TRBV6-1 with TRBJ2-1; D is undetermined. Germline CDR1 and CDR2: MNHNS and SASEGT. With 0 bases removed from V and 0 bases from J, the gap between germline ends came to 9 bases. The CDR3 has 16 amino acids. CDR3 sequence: CASSEAWAGSYNEQFF. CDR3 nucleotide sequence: TGTGCCAGCAGTGAAGCTTGGGCTGGCTCCTACAATGAGCAGTTCTTC.

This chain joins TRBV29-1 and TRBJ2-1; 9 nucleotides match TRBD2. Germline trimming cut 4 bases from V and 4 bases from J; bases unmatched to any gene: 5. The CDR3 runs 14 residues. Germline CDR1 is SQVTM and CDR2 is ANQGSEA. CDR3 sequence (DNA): TGCAGCGTTGCCCGCGGGGGGGCATACAATGAGCAGTTCTTC. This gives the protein CSVARGGAYNEQFF.

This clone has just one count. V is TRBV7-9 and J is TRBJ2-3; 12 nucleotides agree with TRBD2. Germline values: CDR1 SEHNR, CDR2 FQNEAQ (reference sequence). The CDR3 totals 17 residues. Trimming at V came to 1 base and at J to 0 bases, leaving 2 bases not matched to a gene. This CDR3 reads CASSLGLAGVSTDTQYF. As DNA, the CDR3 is TGTGCCAGCAGCTTAGGACTAGCGGGGGTTAGCACAGATACGCAGTATTTT.

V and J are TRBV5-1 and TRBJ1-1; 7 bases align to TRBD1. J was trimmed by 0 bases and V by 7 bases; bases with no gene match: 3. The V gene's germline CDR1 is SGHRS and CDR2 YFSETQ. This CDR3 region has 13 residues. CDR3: CASGGQVNTEAFF. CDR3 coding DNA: TGCGCCAGCGGCGGACAGGTGAACACTGAAGCTTTCTTT.

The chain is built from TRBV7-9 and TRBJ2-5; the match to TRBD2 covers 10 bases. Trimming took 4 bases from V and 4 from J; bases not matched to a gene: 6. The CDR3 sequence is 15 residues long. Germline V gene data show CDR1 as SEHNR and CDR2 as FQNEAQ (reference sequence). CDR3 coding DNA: TGTGCCAGCAGCTCGAGCGGGGGGGTTCGAGAGACCCAGTACTTC. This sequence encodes CASSSSGGVRETQYF.

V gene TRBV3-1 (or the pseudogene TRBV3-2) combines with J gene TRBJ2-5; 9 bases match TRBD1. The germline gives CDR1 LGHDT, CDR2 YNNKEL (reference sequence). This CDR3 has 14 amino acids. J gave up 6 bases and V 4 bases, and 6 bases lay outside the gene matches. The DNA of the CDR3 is TGTGCCAGCAGCCGGGGACAGGGCGTACAGACCCAGTACTTC. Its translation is CASSRGQGVQTQYF.

The CDR3 loop is CASRRGEGATEAFF. The CDR3 nucleotides read TGTGCCAGCAGAAGAGGGGAGGGAGCCACTGAAGCTTTCTTT. V gene TRBV6-5 combines with J gene TRBJ1-1; D perhaps matches TRBD1 (5 bases). The germline V gene encodes CDR1 MNHEY and CDR2 SVGAGI. With 6 bases removed from V and 4 bases from J, the gap between germline ends came to 15 bases. The CDR3 contains 14 residues.

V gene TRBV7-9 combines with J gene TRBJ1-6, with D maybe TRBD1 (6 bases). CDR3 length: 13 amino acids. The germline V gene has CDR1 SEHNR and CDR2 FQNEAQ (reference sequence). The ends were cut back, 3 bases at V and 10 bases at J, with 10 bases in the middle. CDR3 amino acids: CASSFEGESPLHF. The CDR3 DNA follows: TGTGCCAGCAGCTTTGAGGGGGAATCACCCCTCCACTTT. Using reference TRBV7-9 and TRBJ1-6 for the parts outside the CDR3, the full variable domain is DTGVSQNPRHKITKRGQNVTFRCDPISEHNRLYWYRQTLGQGPEFLTYFQNEAQLEKSRLLSDRFSAERPKGSFSTLEIQRTEQGDSAMYLCASSFEGESPLHFGNGTRLTVT.